This T cell receptor beta chain was captured by sequencing in a study of post-analysis software for immune sequencing data. As for the study in general: Clinical courses comprised relapsing-remitting, secondary progressive and progressive-relapsing multiple sclerosis. Notes on the study in general: When the samples were clustered directly with F measure, those that had been prepared in the same batch showed strong co-clustering. With TRBV5-6, TRBV5-1 and TRBV20-1 included, 5 or 6 TRBV segments were more frequent in patients than in controls.

To note about this clonotype: What it binds is not known.

Germline V gene sequence: CDR1 SNHLY, CDR2 FYNNEI. The J segment lost 3 bases and the V segment lost 8 bases, leaving 10 bases of the junction unmatched. CDR3 length: 15 residues. The library was made from cDNA and included unique molecular identifiers. TCRdb processed the PCR reads anew with MiXCR; each CDR3 protein has one entry. The sample carries fewer than 850,000 distinct CDR3 sequences, 25% to 30% recorded once. The chain has TRBV2 and TRBJ1-1, with 9 positions matching TRBD1. Sequencing was performed on blood. The receptor's source is a girl aged 10-17 years with multiple sclerosis. This CDR3 reads CASPIRTGVDTEAFF. For the CDR3, the DNA is TGTGCCAGCCCAATAAGGACAGGGGTAGACACTGAAGCTTTCTTT.